These 14 T cell receptor beta chains originate from one sample sequenced in a study of beta chain features in type 1 diabetes. The isolated RNA, all of it, was reverse transcribed, so expressed TCRB transcripts were what got sequenced. The data were produced by immunoSEQ multiplex PCR, yet TCRdb's version contains in-frame clones alone and is incomplete. This sample has 300,000 to 400,000 clones, with approximately 9.9% found just once. The antigens of these receptors remain unknown. Whole-study results and caveats: Shortening that was moderate but significant affected the TCRB CDR3s of Type 1 diabetes patients in all four CD4+ subsets.

The sequenced sample was central memory CD4+ T cells from blood. Every receptor here comes from a man younger than 40 with type 1 diabetes.

This chain links TRBV28 with TRBJ2-7; D may be TRBD1 or TRBD2 (7 bases each). CDR1 MDHEN and CDR2 SYDVKM come from the germline V gene. The CDR3 spans 13 residues. V was cut by 11 bases and J by 1 base, with 15 bases left in between. CDR3 sequence: CAPQGGVSYEQYF. As DNA, the CDR3 is TGTGCCCCCCAGGGGGGGGTATCCTACGAGCAGTACTTC.

V usage is TRBV7-2 and J usage is TRBJ2-3, with D possibly TRBD2 on 5 matching bases. This CDR3 has 15 residues. CDR1 and CDR2 from the germline V gene are SGHTA and FQGNSA. V was pared by 1 base and J by 0 bases, with 8 bases between. CDR3 in DNA: TGTGCCAGCAGCTTAGGACTAACCAGCACAGATACGCAGTATTTT. It codes for CASSLGLTSTDTQYF.

A few counts support this clone. This chain links TRBV28 with TRBJ2-7, with D possibly matching TRBD1 (5 bases). Germline assignment: CDR1 MDHEN and CDR2 SYDVKM. Deletions cut 2 bases from V and 3 bases from J, with 14 bases between. This CDR3 is built from 15 residues. DNA for the CDR3: TGTGCCAGCAGTTTAAAAATACAGGCCGGCTACGAGCAGTACTTC. Translation gives CASSLKIQAGYEQYF.

The V gene is TRBV11-3, the J gene TRBJ1-3; D gene ambiguous. Trimming pared 6 bases from V and 0 bases from J, leaving 15 bases between. Germline CDR1 SGHNT, CDR2 YENEEA. The CDR3 consists of 16 residues. The CDR3 here is CASRDWTASSGNTIYF. CDR3 in DNA: TGTGCCAGCAGGGATTGGACGGCCAGCTCTGGAAACACCATATATTTT.

The CDR3 spells CSVEPGQPQHF. The CDR3 nucleotides are TGCAGCGTTGAGCCCGGTCAGCCCCAGCATTTT. V is TRBV29-1 and J is TRBJ1-5; D not certain. There are 11 residues in the CDR3. The germline V and J ends were trimmed by 3 bases and 6 bases, with 6 bases remaining between them. Per germline, CDR1 SQVTM and CDR2 ANQGSEA.

This clone was seen more than once but under ten times. The chain is built from TRBV28 and TRBJ2-5; possible D gene TRBD2, 5 bases. Per germline, CDR1 MDHEN and CDR2 SYDVKM. The CDR3 runs 14 residues. The V end lost 8 bases, the J end lost 4 bases, and 17 bases lay between the germline ends. The CDR3: CASSHPSAGETQYF. The CDR3 nucleotides are TGTGCCAGCTCCCATCCCAGCGCGGGAGAGACCCAGTACTTC.

The chain has TRBV28 and TRBJ2-7; 12 bases fit TRBD2. CDR1 and CDR2 from the germline V gene are MDHEN and SYDVKM. The V and J ends lost 7 bases and 4 bases, in that order; junction bases with no gene match: 2. This CDR3 is 13 amino acids long. CDR3 sequence: CASTGTSGYEQYF. The CDR3 nucleotides read TGTGCCAGCACCGGGACTAGCGGGTACGAGCAGTACTTC.

This clone has a handful of counts. The genes are TRBV14 and TRBJ2-5, with no clear D. V lost 1 base to trimming and J lost 5 bases, with 11 bases between them. This CDR3 is built from 14 residues. The germline CDR1 and CDR2 sequences are SGHDN and FVKESK. In DNA, the CDR3 is TGTGCCAGCAGCCAAGGTCAAGGGTGGGAGACCCAGTACTTC. It translates to CASSQGQGWETQYF.

This clone was counted between two and nine times. The chain combines TRBV7-9 with TRBJ1-3, with D possibly being TRBD1 (6 bases). Germline values: CDR1 SEHNR, CDR2 FQNEAQ (reference sequence). Trimming took 4 bases from V and 3 from J, leaving 13 bases between them. This CDR3 contains 15 residues. CDR3 sequence: CASSSGGGVGNTIYF. In nucleotides, the CDR3 is TGTGCCAGCAGCTCCGGGGGCGGTGTTGGAAACACCATATATTTT.

The CDR3 DNA reads as TGTGCCAGCAGCATCGGGGGTTTGACAGATACGCAGTATTTT. Encoded protein: CASSIGGLTDTQYF. This chain links TRBV11-2 with TRBJ2-3; D possibly corresponds to TRBD2 (6 bases). Trimming took off 5 bases at V and 3 bases at J, with 12 bases between the two ends. Germline V lookup: CDR1 SGHAT, CDR2 FQNNGV. This CDR3 is built from 14 residues.

The V call is TRBV5-1, the J call TRBJ1-2; 7 positions match TRBD1. V was clipped by 8 bases and J by 5 bases; unmatched bases: 12. Germline CDR1 is SGHRS and CDR2 is YFSETQ. CDR3 length: 14 residues. The CDR3 spells CARIQDRAGYGYTF. DNA of the CDR3: TGCGCCAGAATCCAAGACAGGGCCGGATATGGCTACACCTTC.

The J gene is TRBJ1-2, the V gene TRBV2; D gene ambiguous. V lost 4 bases and J 0 bases, leaving 9 bases between the germline ends. The CDR3 is made up of 14 amino acids. Germline assignment: CDR1 SNHLY and CDR2 FYNNEI. The CDR3 DNA follows: TGTGCCAGCAGTGGACGGATTTCTAACTATGGCTACACCTTC. Its translation: CASSGRISNYGYTF.

J is TRBJ2-7 and V is TRBV2, with D possibly being TRBD2 (5 bases). The V gene's germline CDR1 is SNHLY and CDR2 FYNNEI. The CDR3 consists of 13 residues. Trimming stripped 5 bases from V and 3 bases from J, with 11 bases between. CDR3 amino acids: CASSPGIYYEQYF. Written as DNA, the CDR3 is TGTGCCAGCAGTCCGGGAATCTACTACGAGCAGTACTTC.

The gene calls are TRBV7-8 and TRBJ2-1; D remains unclear. In germline, CDR1 is SGHVS, CDR2 FQNEAQ. Trimming removed 5 bases at V and 5 bases at J, with 13 bases between. This CDR3 is 14 amino acids long. The CDR3 DNA reads TGTGCCAGCAGCGAATCCAGCGAAGACAATGAGCAGTTCTTC. This translates into CASSESSEDNEQFF.